This is a list of T cell receptor beta chains from one sample in a study of cytomegalovirus exposure and HLA in healthy donors. Here immunoSEQ multiplex PCR was the method, and the copy in TCRdb shows in-frame clones only, minus some. The sample yields 60,000 or so clones, 75% seen once. The sample was PBMCs. Every receptor here comes from a woman aged 40 to 50 in good health and CMV-seropositive. CDR3s include the opening cysteine and the closing phenylalanine or tryptophan. Fields, in order: V gene, D gene, J gene, clone size, CDR3 protein, CDR3 DNA. A D gene is named only where the DNA matches it firmly. Clone size appears in some rows only: once, few, many, or a class for an expanded clone.

v_call: TRBV5-5; d_call: -; j_call: TRBJ2-5; clone_size: -; cdr3_aa: CASSLGRYQETQYF; cdr3_nt: TGTGCCAGCAGCTTGGGTCGGTACCAAGAGACCCAGTACTTC
v_call: TRBV5-1; d_call: TRBD2; j_call: TRBJ2-3; clone_size: few; cdr3_aa: CASSGGAAGVQSDTQYF; cdr3_nt: TGCGCCAGCAGCGGGGGGGCAGCGGGAGTGCAGTCTGATACGCAGTATTTT
v_call: TRBV18; d_call: -; j_call: TRBJ1-5; clone_size: -; cdr3_aa: CASRGGNQPQHF; cdr3_nt: TGTGCCAGCCGTGGGGGGAATCAGCCCCAGCATTTT
v_call: TRBV19; d_call: -; j_call: TRBJ1-6; clone_size: -; cdr3_aa: CASSIGGLKNSPLHF; cdr3_nt: TGTGCCAGTAGTATTGGAGGACTTAAAAATTCACCCCTCCACTTT
v_call: TRBV6-5; d_call: TRBD1; j_call: TRBJ1-2; clone_size: -; cdr3_aa: CASSSRTGLGYTF; cdr3_nt: TGTGCCAGCAGTTCCAGGACAGGATTGGGCTACACCTTC
v_call: TRBV11-2; d_call: TRBD1; j_call: TRBJ1-4; clone_size: few; cdr3_aa: CASSPRQGRTNEKLFF; cdr3_nt: TGTGCCAGCAGCCCACGACAGGGAAGGACTAATGAAAAACTGTTTTTT
v_call: TRBV6-1; d_call: -; j_call: TRBJ1-2; clone_size: -; cdr3_aa: CASSGAGGSSRGYTF; cdr3_nt: TGTGCCAGCAGTGGGGCGGGAGGAAGCAGCCGTGGCTACACCTTC
v_call: TRBV5-1; d_call: -; j_call: TRBJ2-7; clone_size: -; cdr3_aa: CASSQDILIHEQYF; cdr3_nt: TGCGCCAGCAGCCAGGACATTCTGATCCACGAGCAGTACTTC
v_call: TRBV5-5; d_call: -; j_call: TRBJ1-1; clone_size: -; cdr3_aa: CASSLGPGVNTEAFF; cdr3_nt: TGTGCCAGCAGCTTGGGGCCGGGAGTGAACACTGAAGCTTTCTTT
v_call: TRBV10-1; d_call: -; j_call: TRBJ1-1; clone_size: -; cdr3_aa: CASSDWQGQAFF; cdr3_nt: TGCGCCAGCAGTGATTGGCAGGGTCAAGCTTTCTTT
v_call: TRBV29-1; d_call: TRBD1; j_call: TRBJ1-1; clone_size: few; cdr3_aa: CSVLQGKDEAFF; cdr3_nt: TGCAGCGTTCTACAGGGGAAGGATGAAGCTTTCTTT
v_call: TRBV7-3; d_call: -; j_call: TRBJ1-5; clone_size: -; cdr3_aa: CASSLGQSSPQHF; cdr3_nt: TGTGCCAGCAGCTTAGGGCAGAGCAGCCCCCAGCATTTT
v_call: TRBV11-2; d_call: -; j_call: TRBJ1-4; clone_size: -; cdr3_aa: CASSLKLNEKLFF; cdr3_nt: TGTGCCAGCAGCTTAAAACTTAATGAAAAACTGTTTTTT
v_call: TRBV14; d_call: TRBD1; j_call: TRBJ1-6; clone_size: -; cdr3_aa: CASSAGGWSSYNSPLHF; cdr3_nt: TGTGCCAGCTCCGCAGGGGGATGGAGCTCCTATAATTCACCCCTCCACTTT
v_call: TRBV6-5; d_call: TRBD1; j_call: TRBJ1-5; clone_size: -; cdr3_aa: CASSYGSGGQPQHF; cdr3_nt: TGTGCCAGCAGTTACGGTTCAGGGGGTCAGCCCCAGCATTTT
v_call: TRBV2; d_call: -; j_call: TRBJ2-1; clone_size: once; cdr3_aa: CASSGQRRGGTLGNEQFF; cdr3_nt: TGTGCCAGCAGTGGTCAACGTAGGGGGGGTACCTTAGGCAATGAGCAGTTCTTC
v_call: TRBV2; d_call: TRBD1; j_call: TRBJ1-2; clone_size: -; cdr3_aa: CASRNSGGAGYGYTF; cdr3_nt: TGTGCCAGCAGGAACTCAGGGGGCGCTGGCTATGGCTACACCTTC
v_call: TRBV2; d_call: TRBD1; j_call: TRBJ1-1; clone_size: -; cdr3_aa: CASRDRGLGTEAFF; cdr3_nt: TGTGCCAGCAGGGACAGGGGCCTTGGCACTGAAGCTTTCTTT
v_call: TRBV4-2; d_call: -; j_call: TRBJ2-1; clone_size: -; cdr3_aa: CASSEEGGERSNEQFF; cdr3_nt: TGTGCCAGCAGCGAAGAGGGAGGCGAGCGGAGCAATGAGCAGTTCTTC
v_call: TRBV27; d_call: -; j_call: TRBJ1-1; clone_size: -; cdr3_aa: CASSRDTDTEAFF; cdr3_nt: TGTGCCAGCAGTCGGGATACGGACACTGAAGCTTTCTTT
v_call: TRBV7-2; d_call: -; j_call: TRBJ2-7; clone_size: many; cdr3_aa: CASSLARGFDEQYF; cdr3_nt: TGTGCCAGCAGCTTAGCTAGAGGGTTCGACGAGCAGTACTTC
v_call: TRBV30; d_call: -; j_call: TRBJ2-5; clone_size: -; cdr3_aa: CAWSVTTQETQYF; cdr3_nt: TGTGCCTGGAGTGTGACAACTCAAGAGACCCAGTACTTC
v_call: TRBV5-1; d_call: TRBD1; j_call: TRBJ2-2; clone_size: -; cdr3_aa: CASSADRAVGELFF; cdr3_nt: TGCGCCAGCAGCGCAGACAGGGCCGTCGGGGAGCTGTTTTTT
v_call: TRBV30; d_call: -; j_call: TRBJ2-7; clone_size: -; cdr3_aa: CAWSNSVGKPYEQYF; cdr3_nt: TGTGCCTGGAGTAATTCCGTGGGCAAGCCCTACGAGCAGTACTTC